The entry below gives a single T cell receptor (beta chain) sequence along with its context. The antigen it recognizes is unknown. Base quality data are lacking; no much larger clone is found one base away. The record originates from a study of cytomegalovirus exposure and HLA in healthy donors (dated by TCRdb to about 2017). Regarding the study in general: An earlier analysis of 550 to 700 of the donors reported more than 250 Gb of sequence data and roughly 110 million unique TCR beta sequences from 150 million to 200 million T cells. Roughly 290 gigabases of sequencing data and around 85 million unique TCR sequences made up an early release that covered several hundred HLA-typed donors. The genetic ancestry cluster associated with self-reported Caucasian donors included about 84% of the approximately 430 genotyped donors. The study aimed to test whether signatures of past pathogen exposure could be identified by cataloging public T cell receptors. The study used immunosequencing to profile the T cell repertoires of approximately 630 subjects and linked those repertoires to cytomegalovirus serostatus. Besides the first cohort of 500 to 700 subjects, a separate validation cohort made up of roughly 120 different subjects was used. High-throughput TCR immunosequencing, statistical association of individual TCRs with disease status, and machine learning were combined to predict cytomegalovirus infection status. To study patterns of TCR occurrence, a later analysis re-analyzed previously published TCR beta repertoires from hundreds of donors and added high-resolution HLA genotyping. Rather than drawing on any new phenotypic data, the later analysis identified candidate immune exposures from TCR beta sequences and the way those sequences occurred across donors. To decide whether each TCR beta V gene segment behaved as functional or pseudogenic, an earlier analysis of 587 of the donors relied on high-throughput TCR beta sequencing. Alongside the repertoire data, information on donor age, sex, ethnicity and CMV serostatus was compiled. A later genetic analysis took genome-wide SNP genotypes for about 55% of the roughly 670 donors and used that subset as a discovery cohort. Every discovery cohort repertoire had been produced on one sequencing platform. Both class I and class II loci were covered by HLA typing, at four-digit resolution. Typing coverage differed by locus: A, B, C, DRB1 and DQB1 were typed in about 629-630 donors, DQA1 in 500 to 550, DPA1 in approximately 610, and DPB1 in roughly 470. Roughly five DR-DQ haplotypes were handled as single units for association and clustering because linkage in the cohort was strong. Among around 400 genotyped donors of the cohort, an average of approximately 250,000 unique TCR beta nucleotide sequences were sequenced per donor, about a sixth of them non-productive.

The cohort comprised 550 to 700 healthy bone marrow donors. At the time of sampling, all cohort members were nominally healthy, though unrecorded immune exposures were likely present. The donor tested CMV seropositive and was one of the 289 seropositive cohort members. A peripheral blood sample was collected from each donor, and TCR beta sequencing was performed on peripheral blood mononuclear cells. The Qiagen DNeasy Blood Extraction Kit was used to extract genomic DNA from the blood cell samples. The CDR3 contains 14 residues, cysteine and phenylalanine counted. Only CDR3 DNA remains: 42 bases, in frame from the first base. A distance of 12 bases separates the germline ends of V and J, which lose 4 bases and 3 bases respectively. From a lookup of the germline V gene, CDR1 and CDR2 are SNHLY and FYNNEI. The library was prepared using the immunoSEQ multiplex PCR assay. A mixture of 60 forward primers for TCR Vbeta segments and 13 reverse primers for TCR Jbeta segments was used in the multiplex PCR. The CDR3 region of rearranged TCR beta genes was amplified from genomic DNA with a multiplex PCR assay. The Illumina HiSeq System was used to sequence the amplified TCR beta libraries as 87-base-pair reads. Under the source paper's analysis protocol: In a later analysis, 77 million or so unique TCR beta chains were counted across the approximately 640 repertoires, and roughly 11 million of these chains were shared by at least two donors. Raw reads were error-corrected and collapsed into unique sequences with a nearest-neighbor algorithm that merged closely related sequences to remove PCR and sequencing errors. V, D and J gene segments were assigned by aligning CDR3 sequences to IMGT reference sequences. For a sequence to be retained, a match of at least six nucleotides to both a V gene segment and a J gene segment was required. A rearrangement counted as productive if the CDR3 had no stop codons and remained in frame with V and J, and every other rearrangement counted as non-productive. Following IMGT convention, CDR3 was defined as the stretch from the second conserved V-encoded cysteine to the conserved J-encoded phenylalanine. In an earlier analysis of roughly 610 of the donors, sequences lacking an unambiguous match to a single V gene segment were excluded. An earlier analysis of approximately 590 of the donors called V segments functional above 56.7% productive rearrangements and segregating when the between-donor standard deviation exceeded 5%. A statistical classification framework was built for diagnosing cytomegalovirus status from the catalog of TCR beta chain sequences. A later analysis assigned V and J genes by comparing TCR nucleotide sequences with IMGT/GENE-DB human TR gene sequences. A later analysis assigned CDR3 sequences and most-parsimonious VDJ recombination scenarios with the TCRdist pipeline. In a later analysis, each TCR beta chain was defined by its CDR3 amino acid sequence together with its V-gene family, and reads without a unique V-gene family were excluded. To address suspected cross-contamination and a sequencing artifact, a later analysis removed approximately 600 highly shared, low-generation-probability nucleotide sequences. For each public chain, a later analysis derived a clonal expansion index from normalized ranks of inferred template counts within each repertoire. A later analysis computed generation probabilities with a VDJ recombination model fitted to out-of-frame rearrangements, and checked the results against IGoR. In a later analysis, hypergeometric tests were used to score TCR-TCR, TCR-HLA and TCR-CMV co-occurrence, with a repertoire-size bias correction applied to TCR pairs. To estimate false discovery rates, a later analysis permuted the HLA or CMV assignments 20 times. A later analysis grouped co-occurring TCRs with DBSCAN, adding TCRdist sequence similarity when clustering within HLA-allele-positive subsets. For co-occurrence clustering, repertoires with fewer than 30,000 or more than 120,000 public chains were excluded, along with five or six repertoires with anomalous nucleotide sharing. Drawn from immuneACCESS, this table holds only the in-frame rearrangements with V and J called that TCRdb kept. Clones are partly lost; checked studies trace under half to an unresolved V gene and leave the rest unexplained. V, J and clone size are those of that table, while D and trimming were read from the DNA. Across this sample there are about 130,000 clones, with 75% to 85% seen only once. The ten most abundant clones make up 11% of the sample.

Paper-wide results and their limitations: Several of the top co-occurrence clusters appeared to be linked to parvovirus B19, influenza, CMV and Epstein-Barr virus, according to a later analysis. Linkage disequilibrium might explain the correlated functional status among segregating V segments, but an unknown experimental factor could not be ruled out. Because some donors lacked HLA typing at each locus, the association tests relied only on the typed subset. In a later analysis, HLA-associated TCR beta chains showed more clonal expansion and lower generation probabilities than non-associated chains that were equally common. Because counts were too low, seventeen rarely observed V segments, including chromosome 9 orphons, were excluded from the earlier analysis of 587 of the donors. Specific HLA alleles were associated with some 15,000 TCR beta sequences at a false discovery rate of 0.05 in a later analysis. V-gene and J-gene trimming of TCR beta chains was associated with a missense DCLRE1C variant in a later genetic analysis, and the association was replicated in an independent cohort. The study listed 164 TCR beta chains as associated with cytomegalovirus. The authors suggested that the approach could potentially be extended to other disease states and immunological phenotypes. A cluster of highly shared sequence variants was judged likely to represent a technical artifact of the sequencing pipeline. In a later analysis, the rate of TCR association differed among HLA loci, with DRB1 alleles having the most associated TCRs and HLA-C alleles having the fewest. Because the 87-base-pair reads could not distinguish some IMGT-functional V segments, including TRBV6-2 and TRBV6-3, those segments were excluded. In an earlier analysis of 587 of the donors, most TCR beta V segments appeared in productive rearrangements about 90% or about 30% of the time, broadly matching IMGT annotations. A later analysis found that most CMV-associated TCR beta chains appeared HLA-restricted, with HLA associations seemingly driven largely by CMV exposure. Most TCR sequences were seen in very few donors, while some public TCRs were found in many individuals. CMV serostatus was the only immune exposure information available for the cohort. In vitro tests confirmed that three of the cytomegalovirus-associated TCR beta chains recognize cytomegalovirus antigens. When HLA alleles, especially DR and DQ, strongly co-occurred, TCR associations were difficult to assign to individual alleles. The classifier was reported to diagnose cytomegalovirus status with high specificity and sensitivity in both the original and validation cohorts. Roughly uniform sequencing depth across donors was assumed in presence/absence analyses, although this assumption may not hold. In this cohort, only TCR beta chains were sequenced, and detectable features were limited by the absence of alpha or paired-chain data. According to a later genetic analysis, donors in an Asian-associated ancestry cluster had fewer N-insertions in productive TCRs than the approximately 630-donor mean. A further reported finding was that TCR beta sequences accurately predicted the HLA-A and HLA-B alleles for most subjects in the first cohort.

Sequences were obtained from PBMCs. In this chain, TRBV2 is recombined with TRBJ1-1; 5 matching bases give a weak D call of TRBD1. The receptor was isolated from a male donor in good health and CMV-seropositive. The CDR3 sequence is CASSAVGVYTEAFF. The DNA sequence reads TGTGCCAGCAGTGCGGTAGGGGTCTACACTGAAGCTTTCTTT.